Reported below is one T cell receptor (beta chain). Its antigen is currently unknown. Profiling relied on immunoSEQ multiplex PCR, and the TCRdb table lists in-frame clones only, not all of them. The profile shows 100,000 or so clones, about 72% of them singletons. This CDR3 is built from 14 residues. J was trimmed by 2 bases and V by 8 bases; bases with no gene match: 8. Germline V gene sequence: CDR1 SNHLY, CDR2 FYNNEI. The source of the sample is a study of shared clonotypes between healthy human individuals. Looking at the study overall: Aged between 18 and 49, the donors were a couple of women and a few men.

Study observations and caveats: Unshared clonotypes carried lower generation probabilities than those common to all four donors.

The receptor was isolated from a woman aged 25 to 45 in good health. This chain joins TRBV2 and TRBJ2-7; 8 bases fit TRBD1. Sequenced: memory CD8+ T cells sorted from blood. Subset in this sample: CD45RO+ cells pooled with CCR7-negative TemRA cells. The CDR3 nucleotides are TGTGCCAGCCTACGCCAGGGGGCCACCTACGAGCAGTACTTC. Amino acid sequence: CASLRQGATYEQYF.